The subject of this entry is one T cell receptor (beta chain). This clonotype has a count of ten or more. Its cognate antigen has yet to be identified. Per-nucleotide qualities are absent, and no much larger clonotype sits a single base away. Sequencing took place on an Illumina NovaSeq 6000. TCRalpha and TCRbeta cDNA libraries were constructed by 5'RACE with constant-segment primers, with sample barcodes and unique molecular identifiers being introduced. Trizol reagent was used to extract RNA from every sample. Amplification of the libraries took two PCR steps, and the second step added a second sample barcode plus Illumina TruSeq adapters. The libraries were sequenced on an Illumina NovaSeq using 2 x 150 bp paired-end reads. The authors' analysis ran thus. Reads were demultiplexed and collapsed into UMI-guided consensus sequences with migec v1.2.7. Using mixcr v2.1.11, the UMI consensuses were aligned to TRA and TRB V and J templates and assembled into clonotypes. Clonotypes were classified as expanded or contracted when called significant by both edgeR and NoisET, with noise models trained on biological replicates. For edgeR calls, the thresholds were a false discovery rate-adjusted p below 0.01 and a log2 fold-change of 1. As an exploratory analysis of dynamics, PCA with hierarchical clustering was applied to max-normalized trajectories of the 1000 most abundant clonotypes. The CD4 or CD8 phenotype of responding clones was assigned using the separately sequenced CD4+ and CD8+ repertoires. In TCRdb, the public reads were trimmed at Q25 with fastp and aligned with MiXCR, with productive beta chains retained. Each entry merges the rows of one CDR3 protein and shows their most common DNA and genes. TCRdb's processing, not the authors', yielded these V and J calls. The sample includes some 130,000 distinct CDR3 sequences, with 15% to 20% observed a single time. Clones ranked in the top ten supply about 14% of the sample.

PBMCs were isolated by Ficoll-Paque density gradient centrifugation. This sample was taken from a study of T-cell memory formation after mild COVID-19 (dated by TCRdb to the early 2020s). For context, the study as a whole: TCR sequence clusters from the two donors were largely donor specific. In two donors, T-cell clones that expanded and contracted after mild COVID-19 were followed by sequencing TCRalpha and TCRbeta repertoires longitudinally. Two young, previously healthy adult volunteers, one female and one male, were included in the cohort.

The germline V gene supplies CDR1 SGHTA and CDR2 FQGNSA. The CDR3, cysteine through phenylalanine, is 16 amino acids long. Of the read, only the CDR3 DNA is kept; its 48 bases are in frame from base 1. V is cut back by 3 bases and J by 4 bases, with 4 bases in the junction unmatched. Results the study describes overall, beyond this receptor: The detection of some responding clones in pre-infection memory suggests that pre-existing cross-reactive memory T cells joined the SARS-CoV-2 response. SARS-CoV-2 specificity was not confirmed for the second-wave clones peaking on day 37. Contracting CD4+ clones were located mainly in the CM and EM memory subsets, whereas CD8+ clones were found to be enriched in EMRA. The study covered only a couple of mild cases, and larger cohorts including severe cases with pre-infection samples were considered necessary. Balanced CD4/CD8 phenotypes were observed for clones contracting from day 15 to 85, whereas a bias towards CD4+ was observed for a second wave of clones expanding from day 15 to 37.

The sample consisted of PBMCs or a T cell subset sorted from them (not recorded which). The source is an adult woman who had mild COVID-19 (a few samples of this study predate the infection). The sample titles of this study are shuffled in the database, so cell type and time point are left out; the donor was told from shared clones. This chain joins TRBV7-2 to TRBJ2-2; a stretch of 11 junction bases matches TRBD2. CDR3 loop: CASSFSGGAITGELFF. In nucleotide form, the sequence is TGTGCCAGCAGCTTTAGCGGGGGGGCTATCACCGGGGAGCTGTTTTTT. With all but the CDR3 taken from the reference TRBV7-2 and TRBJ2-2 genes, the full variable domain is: GAGVSQSPSNKVTEKGKDVELRCDPISGHTALYWYRQSLGQGLEFLIYFQGNSAPDKSGLPSDRFSAERTGGSVSTLTIQRTQQEDSAVYLCASSFSGGAITGELFFGEGSRLTVL.